A single sample gave rise to the 19 T cell receptor beta chains below, sequenced in a study of T-cell memory formation after mild COVID-19. TCRdb itself ran the 5' RACE reads through MiXCR, one entry per CDR3 protein. The table lists more than 450,000 distinct CDR3 sequences, roughly 18% of them singletons, with around 12% in the top ten. Sequenced: PBMCs or a T cell subset sorted from them (not recorded which). The receptors were gathered from an adult woman who had mild COVID-19 (a few samples of this study predate the infection). Cell type and time point are not known.

A word on this clonotype: A much larger clone sits a single nucleotide away, making a read error possible. J is TRBJ2-7 and V is TRBV6-2 or TRBV6-3; D is ambiguous. Trimming pared 7 bases from V and 6 bases from J, leaving 16 bases between. CDR1 and CDR2 (germline): MNHEY, SVGEGT. This CDR3 contains 13 residues. The chain's CDR3 is CASKRGKGGEQYF. The DNA of the CDR3 is TGTGCCAGCAAGCGTGGAAAGGGTGGCGAGCAGTACTTC.

J is TRBJ2-2 and V is TRBV19; 7 bases map to TRBD2. This CDR3 has 16 amino acids. Germline values: CDR1 LNHDA, CDR2 SQIVND (reference sequence). V trimming: 1 base; J trimming: 4 bases; junction bases outside the gene matches: 6. As DNA, the CDR3 is TGTGCCAGTAGTATAGTTTGGGGGGGTTCCACCGGGGAGCTGTTTTTT. Translating gives CASSIVWGGSTGELFF.

The rearrangement joins TRBV2 to TRBJ1-2; 7 nucleotides agree with TRBD1. V was pared by 2 bases and J by 3 bases, with 0 bases of the junction left unmatched. The germline V gene encodes CDR1 SNHLY and CDR2 FYNNEI. This CDR3 is built from 13 residues. CDR3 protein: CASSEQGDYGYTF. In nucleotides, the CDR3 is TGTGCCAGCAGTGAACAGGGGGACTATGGCTACACCTTC.

The CDR3 protein is CASSLAAEKLFF. The CDR3 DNA reads TGTGCCAGCAGCTTAGCGGCGGAAAAACTGTTTTTT. The rearrangement joins TRBV7-9 to TRBJ1-4; D unresolved. CDR1 SEHNR and CDR2 FQNEAQ come from the germline V gene (reference sequence). The CDR3 totals 12 residues. Deletions cut 0 bases from V and 8 bases from J, with 4 bases between.

The genes are TRBV24-1 and TRBJ2-1; 14 bases line up with TRBD2. The germline gives CDR1 KGHDR, CDR2 SFDVKD. CDR3 length: 17 amino acids. V shed 4 bases and J 8 bases; nucleotides not matched to a gene: 9. The CDR3 loop reads CATSDPGTSGSYYEQFF. Here the CDR3 DNA reads TGTGCCACCAGTGACCCCGGGACTAGCGGGAGTTATTATGAGCAGTTCTTC.

The chain combines TRBV7-9 with TRBJ2-3; 8 bases fit TRBD2. The CDR3 covers 12 residues. The trim removed 5 bases at V and 8 bases at J, leaving 3 bases unmatched. Germline V gene data show CDR1 as SEHNR and CDR2 as FQNEAQ (reference sequence). In nucleotides, the CDR3 is TGTGCCAGCAGCCCCACTAGCGGTACGCAGTATTTT. Its translation: CASSPTSGTQYF. The whole variable domain, filled in from reference TRBV7-9 and TRBJ2-3, reads DTGVSQNPRHKITKRGQNVTFRCDPISEHNRLYWYRQTLGQGPEFLTYFQNEAQLEKSRLLSDRFSAERPKGSFSTLEIQRTEQGDSAMYLCASSPTSGTQYFGPGTRLTVL.

This clonotype was observed a handful of times. J is TRBJ1-2 and V is TRBV29-1; D uncertain. CDR3 length equals 15 residues. V was cut by 3 bases and J by 0 bases, with 14 bases left in between. Germline V gene lookup returns CDR1 SQVTM and CDR2 ANQGSEA. The CDR3 coding sequence is TGCAGCGTTGATCGCGACACGGGTCCTAACTATGGCTACACCTTC. Amino acid sequence: CSVDRDTGPNYGYTF.

This clonotype appeared a few times. V is TRBV15 and J is TRBJ2-7; D unresolved. The germline V and J ends were trimmed by 1 base and 4 bases, with 11 bases remaining between them. Germline CDR1 is LNHNV and CDR2 is YYDKDF (reference sequence). The CDR3 is 14 amino acids. The CDR3 loop is CATSRVAARYEQYF. The CDR3 nucleotides are TGTGCCACCAGCAGAGTGGCGGCTCGGTACGAGCAGTACTTC.

This clonotype was seen only a few times. The V call is TRBV7-6, the J call TRBJ2-3, with 8 bases lining up with TRBD1. Germline CDR1 SGHVS, CDR2 FNYEAQ. The CDR3 covers 20 residues. Trimming at V came to 0 bases and at J to 2 bases, leaving 16 bases not matched to a gene. In DNA, the CDR3 is TGTGCCAGCAGCTTAGCCTATTTGAGGCCAGGGGGCAAGATCACAGATACGCAGTATTTT. Translation: CASSLAYLRPGGKITDTQYF.

The chain combines TRBV4-1 with TRBJ2-5; TRBD2 agrees at 7 bases. V dropped 1 base and J dropped 4; count of bases not matched to a gene: 6. This CDR3 has 15 amino acids. Germline V gives CDR1 MGHRA, CDR2 YSYEKL. In DNA form, the CDR3 reads TGCGCCAGCAGCCAAGTGGTCAGGGAGGGAGAGACCCAGTACTTC. Its translation: CASSQVVREGETQYF.

This chain uses TRBV4-1 with TRBJ1-2; D uncertain. This CDR3 spans 16 amino acids. Germline-derived CDR1 and CDR2 are MGHRA and YSYEKL. The ends were cut back, 3 bases at V and 1 base at J, with 15 bases in the middle. CDR3 region: CASSHSNPGGNYGYTF. In nucleotides, the CDR3 is TGCGCCAGCAGCCATTCTAACCCAGGAGGTAACTATGGCTACACCTTC.

There are a few counts of this clonotype. The chain has TRBV10-3 and TRBJ2-7, with no clear D. V lost 3 bases and J 6 bases, leaving 12 bases between the germline ends. Germline lookup yields CDR1 ENHRY and CDR2 SYGVKD. This CDR3 has 13 residues. The CDR3 DNA sequence: TGTGCCATCAGTGACGCAGTTCTAGTCGAGCAGTACTTC. Translated, it gives CAISDAVLVEQYF.

This clonotype was seen many times. This chain uses TRBV13 with TRBJ2-3; TRBD1 or TRBD2 may be the D gene (5 bases each). CDR3 length: 12 amino acids. V was clipped by 4 bases and J by 4 bases, with 6 bases between them. Germline CDR1 PRHDT, CDR2 FYEKMQ (reference sequence). The CDR3 is CASSSGPDTQYF. CDR3 nucleotides: TGTGCCAGCAGCTCGGGGCCAGATACGCAGTATTTT.

The gene calls are TRBV20-1 and TRBJ2-2; 7 bases agree with TRBD2. The V gene end was trimmed by 6 bases and the J gene end by 5 bases; junction bases not matched to a gene: 12. The germline CDR1 and CDR2 sequences are DFQATT and SNEGSKA (reference sequence). The CDR3 loop spans 15 amino acids. CDR3 nucleotides: TGCAGTGCCCCGATGGGAGGGTTGCGGACCGGGGAGCTGTTTTTT. It translates to CSAPMGGLRTGELFF.

This sequence joins TRBV11-2 and TRBJ1-2, with 7 bases lining up with TRBD1. The length of the CDR3 is 14 residues. Germline V gives CDR1 SGHAT, CDR2 FQNNGV. V dropped 7 bases and J dropped 8; count of bases not matched to a gene: 13. CDR3 nucleotide sequence: TGTGCCAGCACCGTCGAGGGGGCCACGGGCGGCTACACCTTC. This translates into CASTVEGATGGYTF. Complete variable domain (other parts from reference TRBV11-2 and TRBJ1-2): EAGVAQSPRYKIIEKRQSVAFWCNPISGHATLYWYQQILGQGPKLLIQFQNNGVVDDSQLPKDRFSAERLKGVDSTLKIQPAKLEDSAVYLCASTVEGATGGYTFGSGTRLTVV.

DNA for the CDR3: TGTGCCAGCAGCCCTGGGAGGACCCCGTGGGAGACCCAGTACTTC. It specifies CASSPGRTPWETQYF. The V call is TRBV12-3 or TRBV12-4, the J call TRBJ2-5, with a weak D call TRBD2 (6 bases). The CDR3 extends over 15 amino acids. The V gene lost 6 bases and the J gene lost 5 bases, with 19 bases spanning the gap.

Only a few counts were recorded for this clonotype. The chain recombines TRBV7-9 with TRBJ2-3, with D maybe TRBD2 (6 bases). The CDR3 extends over 16 amino acids. Germline V CDR1 and CDR2: SEHNR, FQNEAQ (reference sequence). V was pared by 0 bases and J by 0 bases, with 10 bases between. CDR3 region: CASSLARETSTDTQYF. CDR3 nucleotide sequence: TGTGCCAGCAGCTTAGCCCGGGAGACTAGCACAGATACGCAGTATTTT. The full variable domain, rest sourced from reference TRBV7-9 and TRBJ2-3, is DTGVSQNPRHKITKRGQNVTFRCDPISEHNRLYWYRQTLGQGPEFLTYFQNEAQLEKSRLLSDRFSAERPKGSFSTLEIQRTEQGDSAMYLCASSLARETSTDTQYFGPGTRLTVL.

CDR3: CASSQEANRYEQYF. The CDR3 nucleotides read TGTGCCAGCAGCCAAGAGGCTAATCGTTACGAGCAGTACTTC. This chain joins TRBV4-2 and TRBJ2-7, with D uncertain. The CDR3 consists of 14 residues. The V gene's germline CDR1 is LGHNA and CDR2 YNFKEQ. V gave up 0 bases and J gave up 4 bases, with 10 bases separating them.

The table lists this clonotype with a few counts. The rearrangement joins TRBV5-1 to TRBJ1-1; D gene ambiguous. The germline V and J ends were trimmed by 6 bases and 4 bases, with 7 bases remaining between them. Per germline, CDR1 SGHRS and CDR2 YFSETQ. This CDR3 contains 11 residues. The CDR3 bases are TGCGCCAGCACCTCGACCACTGAAGCTTTCTTT. Its translation is CASTSTTEAFF. Variable domain in full (rest from reference TRBV5-1 and TRBJ1-1): KAGVTQTPRYLIKTRGQQVTLSCSPISGHRSVSWYQQTPGQGLQFLFEYFSETQRNKGNFPGRFSGRQFSNSRSEMNVSTLELGDSALYLCASTSTTEAFFGQGTRLTVV.